This T cell receptor beta chain was identified during a study of tumor-infiltrating lymphocytes in primary liver carcinoma. At the level of the study: The cohort included men and women aged 30 to 69 years. Staged T1-T3 N0M0, the tumors had sizes that ranged from 4.2 to 10 cm across. Study-wide findings and caveats: Tumor region pairs showed greater overlap than either tumor-adjacent or tumor-blood pairs did.

TCR beta cDNA was made from 400 to 500 ng total RNA with a constant-region primer. Libraries of TCR beta came from three nested multiplex PCR rounds with slightly modified ARM-PCR. In the first two PCR rounds, TRBV1-TRBV30 forward primers were paired with a C-beta reverse primer, and each round lasted approximately 9 cycles. MiXCR, applied by TCRdb to the multiplex PCR reads, yields one record per CDR3 protein. The sample lists approximately 110,000 distinct CDR3 sequences, around 64% occurring once. CDR1 is GTSNPN and CDR2 is SVGIG in the germline V gene (reference sequence). The CDR3 extends over 11 amino acids. Regarding this clonotype: The antigen is unknown. Its ends do not fully match the called genes, so a read error is possible.

Co-extracted RNA and DNA came from about 19-30 mg of unsorted bulk tissue. Chronic HBV infection, untreated so far, was present in the patients. This TCR came from a woman in her sixties or seventies with primary liver carcinoma and hepatitis B virus infection. The sequenced sample was liver tumor tissue from sampling region 3. Subset of the sample: tumor region T3, left-lateral pole. The chain combines TRBV30 with TRBJ2-5, with D perhaps matching TRBD1 (6 bases). The CDR3 DNA follows: TGTGCCTGGAGTGTAAGGGGGACCGAGTACTTC. Amino acids: CAWSVRGTEYF.